Shown below are 32 T cell receptor beta chains from a single sample sequenced in a study of T cells in Graves' hyperthyroidism and ophthalmopathy. Researchers amplified the TCR beta CDR3 regions from RNA transcripts. When the TCR CDR3 underwent first-round RT-PCR, the HTBI primer set was used. MiXCR, run by TCRdb on the multiplex PCR reads, gives a single entry per CDR3 protein. The data contain about 740,000 distinct CDR3 sequences, 11% to 15% of them singletons. Sequencing was performed on blood. The receptors here all came from a woman younger than 35 with Graves' hyperthyroidism.

This clonotype showed up just a few times. The gene calls are TRBV19 and TRBJ1-1; no firm D call. With 3 bases removed from V and 0 bases from J, the gap between germline ends came to 17 bases. The germline CDR1 and CDR2 sequences are LNHDA and SQIVND (reference sequence). The CDR3 loop spans 17 amino acids. CDR3: CASSILSESALNTEAFF. Written as DNA, the CDR3 is TGTGCCAGTAGTATTCTTTCCGAGTCAGCTCTGAACACTGAAGCTTTCTTT. The full variable domain, with the rest looked up from reference TRBV19 and TRBJ1-1, is DGGITQSPKYLFRKEGQNVTLSCEQNLNHDAMYWYRQDPGQGLRLIYYSQIVNDFQKGDIAEGYSVSREKKESFPLTVTSAQKNPTAFYLCASSILSESALNTEAFFGQGTRLTVV.

The chain uses TRBV9 and TRBJ2-3; 7 bases agree with TRBD2. The CDR3 contains 16 residues. Germline-derived CDR1 and CDR2 are SGDLS and YYNGEE. V gave up 2 bases and J gave up 0 bases; unmatched junction bases: 6. As DNA, the CDR3 is TGTGCCAGCAGCGTGAACTGGGGGGGAAGCACAGATACGCAGTATTTT. The encoded protein is CASSVNWGGSTDTQYF.

V and J are TRBV6-5 and TRBJ2-5; 7 nucleotides agree with TRBD1. Germline lookup yields CDR1 MNHEY and CDR2 SVGAGI. The V segment lost 3 bases and the J segment 5 bases; nucleotides outside the gene matches: 9. This CDR3 spans 15 amino acids. Here the CDR3 reads CASSYGRGRIETQYF. As DNA, the CDR3 is TGTGCCAGCAGTTATGGTAGGGGGCGCATTGAGACCCAGTACTTC.

V is TRBV6-1 and J is TRBJ1-1, with D perhaps matching TRBD1 (6 bases). V gave up 7 bases and J gave up 0 bases, with 18 bases separating them. The CDR3 sequence is 16 residues long. Germline lookup yields CDR1 MNHNS and CDR2 SASEGT. CDR3 in DNA: TGTGCCAGCACCGCCCTCCTGGGGGACATGAACACTGAAGCTTTCTTT. Protein: CASTALLGDMNTEAFF.

This clonotype was counted many times. The chain is built from TRBV29-1 and TRBJ2-1; a possible D gene is TRBD1 (5 bases). Germline CDR1 reads SQVTM; CDR2 reads ANQGSEA. V was cut by 6 bases and J by 8 bases, with 11 bases left in between. This CDR3 is 11 amino acids long. The CDR3: CSVPGIHEQFF. The DNA for the CDR3 is TGCAGCGTGCCAGGGATACATGAGCAGTTCTTC.

In its sample, this clonotype was seen many times. V usage is TRBV18 and J usage is TRBJ1-2; no clear D gene. Germline V gene sequence: CDR1 KGHSH, CDR2 LQKENI. The CDR3 has 14 amino acids. V lost 4 bases, J lost 6 bases, and 15 bases lay in between. CDR3 amino acids: CASSRVNLRHGYTF. CDR3 in DNA: TGTGCCAGCTCACGAGTAAACCTACGGCATGGCTACACCTTC.

The rearrangement joins TRBV6-2 or TRBV6-3 to TRBJ2-3; 7 bases match TRBD1. With V trimmed by 5 bases and J by 5 bases, 10 bases remained unmatched. The CDR3 runs 15 residues. Germline CDR1 is MNHEY and CDR2 is SVGEGT. Here the CDR3 DNA reads TGTGCCAGCAGTACGAGGGCCCGGGACAGAGATACGCAGTATTTT. Residues: CASSTRARDRDTQYF.

This clonotype has ten or more counts. V is TRBV2 and J is TRBJ1-5; D is unresolved. Deletions cut 6 bases from V and 0 bases from J, with 24 bases between. Per the germline V gene, CDR1 is SNHLY and CDR2 is FYNNEI. The CDR3 consists of 19 residues. This chain's CDR3 is CASREGVLGISSSNQPQHF. In nucleotides, the CDR3 is TGTGCCAGCAGGGAGGGAGTCTTGGGTATCTCATCTAGCAATCAGCCCCAGCATTTT.

This clonotype appeared a few times. The J gene is TRBJ1-1, the V gene TRBV24-1; D is undetermined. The germline V gene has CDR1 KGHDR and CDR2 SFDVKD. Between the trimmed V and J ends, which lost 5 bases and 1 base, there was a span of 7 bases. The CDR3 covers 13 residues. CDR3 loop: CATSGDRNTEAFF. CDR3 sequence (DNA): TGTGCCACCAGTGGGGATAGGAACACTGAAGCTTTCTTT.

In this sample, this clonotype turned up once. The gene calls are TRBV28 and TRBJ2-7; D is ambiguous. This CDR3 has 14 amino acids. V was clipped by 3 bases and J by 3 bases, with 12 bases between them. Germline V gene lookup returns CDR1 MDHEN and CDR2 SYDVKM. The CDR3 DNA reads TGTGCCAGCAGTTTTCGCCCTTCCCGCTACGAGCAGTACTTC. This codes for CASSFRPSRYEQYF.

The chain combines TRBV19 with TRBJ1-1, with D perhaps TRBD1 (6 bases). The germline V and J ends were trimmed by 3 bases and 1 base, with 12 bases remaining between them. The CDR3 loop spans 15 amino acids. CDR1 and CDR2 from the germline V gene are LNHDA and SQIVND (reference sequence). This chain's CDR3 is CASSIVGGANTEAFF. Here the CDR3 DNA reads TGTGCCAGTAGTATCGTCGGGGGGGCGAACACTGAAGCTTTCTTT.

This clonotype was seen repeatedly, ten times or more. This chain joins TRBV3-1 and TRBJ1-1; 7 positions agree with TRBD1. The germline V gene has CDR1 LGHDT and CDR2 YNNKEL (reference sequence). J gave up 3 bases and V 6 bases, and 7 bases lay outside the gene matches. The CDR3 contains 14 residues. The CDR3 loop is CASRTGATDTEAFF. CDR3 DNA: TGTGCCAGCAGAACAGGGGCCACGGACACTGAAGCTTTCTTT.

This clonotype was found many times. The chain carries TRBV7-9 and TRBJ2-1, with 9 positions matching TRBD2. Germline CDR1 reads SEHNR; CDR2 reads FQNEAQ (reference sequence). The junction had 2 bases not matched to a gene; V was cut back by 1 base and J by 1 base. The CDR3 runs to 16 residues. CDR3 coding DNA: TGTGCCAGCAGCTTAGGGAGCGGGAGGTCCTACAATGAGCAGTTCTTC. Protein: CASSLGSGRSYNEQFF.

The chain links TRBV6-2 or TRBV6-3 to TRBJ2-7, with 8 nucleotides matching TRBD2. Germline CDR1 MNHEY, CDR2 SVGEGT. V was clipped by 2 bases and J by 5 bases; unmatched bases: 11. The CDR3 consists of 16 residues. CDR3 region: CASSYGGAGEMDEQYF. The CDR3 bases are TGTGCCAGCAGTTACGGGGGAGCGGGGGAAATGGACGAGCAGTACTTC.

This clonotype was recorded at least ten times. The chain links TRBV28 to TRBJ2-4; D is possibly TRBD1 (5 bases). V was trimmed by 10 bases and J by 6 bases, leaving 13 bases between them. The CDR3 is 12 amino acids. Germline V gene sequence: CDR1 MDHEN, CDR2 SYDVKM. This chain's CDR3 is CAIVDSTNIQYF. CDR3 DNA sequence: TGTGCCATCGTTGACAGCACAAACATTCAGTACTTC.

This clonotype has ten or more counts. The CDR3 loop is CASSFRRKNNEKLFF. In DNA, the CDR3 is TGTGCCAGCAGTTTTCGACGGAAGAACAATGAAAAACTGTTTTTT. This chain joins TRBV27 and TRBJ1-4, with D hard to call. V lost 3 bases and J 5 bases, leaving 13 bases between the germline ends. This CDR3 is 15 amino acids long. Germline V gene data show CDR1 as MNHEY and CDR2 as SMNVEV (reference sequence).

The V gene is TRBV18, the J gene TRBJ2-5; 8 bases line up with TRBD1. From germline, CDR1 is KGHSH and CDR2 LQKENI. The CDR3 is 13 amino acids. J was trimmed by 4 bases and V by 6 bases; bases with no gene match: 4. The CDR3 protein is CASSRTGTETQYF. Here the CDR3 DNA reads TGTGCCAGCTCGCGGACAGGGACAGAGACCCAGTACTTC. The full variable domain, with the rest looked up from reference TRBV18 and TRBJ2-5, is NAGVMQNPRHLVRRRGQEARLRCSPMKGHSHVYWYRQLPEEGLKFMVYLQKENIIDESGMPKERFSAEFPKEGPSILRIQQVVRGDSAAYFCASSRTGTETQYFGPGTRLLVL.

This clonotype turned up a few times. This chain connects TRBV27 to TRBJ1-4; D is undetermined. Per germline, CDR1 MNHEY and CDR2 SMNVEV (reference sequence). The ends were cut back, 6 bases at V and 3 bases at J, with 23 bases in the middle. This CDR3 comprises 18 residues. CDR3 nucleotides: TGTGCCAGCAGCCAGGCTTTCGGGCGAGGCAATTCTAATGAAAAACTGTTTTTT. Translated: CASSQAFGRGNSNEKLFF. The whole variable domain, remainder taken from reference TRBV27 and TRBJ1-4, is EAQVTQNPRYLITVTGKKLTVTCSQNMNHEYMSWYRQDPGLGLRQIYYSMNVEVTDKGDVPEGYKVSRKEKRNFPLILESPSPNQTSLYFCASSQAFGRGNSNEKLFFGSGTQLSVL.

CDR3 sequence reads: CASSQVGRGHEQYF. The CDR3 nucleotides read TGCGCCAGCAGCCAAGTTGGCAGGGGACACGAGCAGTACTTC. This chain uses TRBV4-1 with TRBJ2-7, with D maybe TRBD1 (6 bases). With 1 base removed from V and 5 bases from J, the gap between germline ends came to 12 bases. The CDR3 has 14 amino acids. Germline V gene sequence: CDR1 MGHRA, CDR2 YSYEKL.

The chain is built from TRBV10-1 and TRBJ2-7, with 10 bases aligning to TRBD1. This CDR3 is 14 amino acids long. Germline V gene data show CDR1 as WNHNN and CDR2 as SYGVQD (reference sequence). With V trimmed by 5 bases and J by 6 bases, 7 bases remained unmatched. The CDR3 here is CASSKGQGTGEQYF. In DNA form, the CDR3 reads TGCGCCAGCAGTAAGGGACAGGGGACAGGCGAGCAGTACTTC.

This clonotype was counted a few times. V gene TRBV20-1 combines with J gene TRBJ2-1; 12 nucleotides align to TRBD2. The CDR3 runs 15 residues. The J segment lost 9 bases and the V segment lost 1 base, leaving 7 bases of the junction unmatched. Germline CDR1 is DFQATT and CDR2 is SNEGSKA (reference sequence). CDR3 bases: TGCAGTGCTAGAGTCCTAGCGGGAGGGAGGGTTGAGCAGTTCTTC. It codes for CSARVLAGGRVEQFF.

This clonotype showed up just a few times. The chain couples TRBV11-3 to TRBJ2-1; D is undetermined. CDR3 length: 9 amino acids. The V gene lost 10 bases and the J gene lost 15 bases, with 13 bases spanning the gap. Per the germline V gene, CDR1 is SGHNT and CDR2 is YENEEA. In nucleotides, the CDR3 is TGTGCCACCAACTACCCCTTGTTCTTC. It translates to CATNYPLFF.

Ten or more counts support this clonotype. The chain links TRBV7-9 to TRBJ2-7; 8 nucleotides agree with TRBD2. Looked up from germline, CDR1 is SEHNR and CDR2 is FQNEAQ (reference sequence). The trim removed 3 bases at V and 6 bases at J, leaving 7 bases unmatched. The CDR3 extends over 14 amino acids. Here the CDR3 DNA reads TGTGCCAGCAGCTTCCCAGCGGGAGACGGCGAGCAGTACTTC. Its translation: CASSFPAGDGEQYF.

This clonotype occurred a few times. The chain has TRBV11-3 and TRBJ1-4; no reliable D call. The CDR3 has 14 residues. V was shortened by 1 base and J by 8 bases, with 11 bases between the two germline ends. Germline V gives CDR1 SGHNT, CDR2 YENEEA. Here the CDR3 reads CASSLGGLREKLFF. CDR3 sequence (DNA): TGTGCCAGCAGCTTAGGAGGGTTGAGGGAAAAACTGTTTTTT. Full variable domain (remainder filled in from reference TRBV11-3 and TRBJ1-4): EAGVVQSPRYKIIEKKQPVAFWCNPISGHNTLYWYLQNLGQGPELLIRYENEEAVDDSQLPKDRFSAERLKGVDSTLKIQPAELGDSAVYLCASSLGGLREKLFFGSGTQLSVL.

Concerning this clonotype itself: A read error is possible here, since a much larger clone lies one base away. The V call is TRBV2, the J call TRBJ2-7; 7 bases are a match to TRBD1. Germline CDR1 and CDR2: SNHLY and FYNNEI. The CDR3 is 13 residues long. J lost 5 bases, V lost 8 bases, and 9 bases had no gene match. The CDR3 DNA reads TGTGCCAGCGGTACACAGGGGAGCGACGAGCAGTACTTC. This translates into CASGTQGSDEQYF.

This chain joins TRBV20-1 and TRBJ2-1; D is perhaps TRBD2 (6 bases). V lost 5 bases, J lost 1 base, and 9 bases lay in between. Germline loops: CDR1 DFQATT, CDR2 SNEGSKA (reference sequence). CDR3 size: 13 residues. As DNA, the CDR3 is TGCAGTGCTTGGGACTGGTCCTACAATGAGCAGTTCTTC. It is translated as CSAWDWSYNEQFF.

In this sample, this clonotype turned up a few times. V usage is TRBV6-5 and J usage is TRBJ1-1; D is undetermined. Between the trimmed V and J ends, which lost 2 bases and 6 bases, there was a span of 19 bases. In germline, CDR1 is MNHEY, CDR2 SVGAGI. The CDR3 spans 16 residues. CDR3 DNA: TGTGCCAGCAGTTACCTCATAACGACCGGTATCGCTGAAGCTTTCTTT. This translates into CASSYLITTGIAEAFF.

The chain joins TRBV15 to TRBJ2-2; a weak D match, TRBD2 (6 bases). CDR3 length: 15 residues. Trimming shortened V by 1 base and J by 5 bases, and 11 bases separated the two germline ends. Germline-derived CDR1 and CDR2 are LNHNV and YYDKDF (reference sequence). The DNA for the CDR3 is TGTGCCACCAGCAGAGCACGGGAGAGTACCGGGGAGCTGTTTTTT. Residues: CATSRARESTGELFF.

About this clonotype: One base away lies a much larger clone, so this may be a sequencing read error. Because the CDR3 is missing its conserved closing phenylalanine or tryptophan, this is likely a read error. This chain connects TRBV7-8 to TRBJ1-5, with D uncertain. V lost 1 base and J lost 2, with 9 bases in between. Germline CDR1 is SGHVS and CDR2 is FQNEAQ. There are 15 residues in the CDR3. Here the CDR3 reads CASSLVASGNQPQHL. The CDR3 DNA is TGTGCCAGCAGCTTAGTCGCCTCGGGCAATCAGCCCCAGCATTTG.

Only a few counts were recorded for this clonotype. V gene TRBV20-1 combines with J gene TRBJ2-7; 9 bases match TRBD1. The germline CDR1 and CDR2 sequences are DFQATT and SNEGSKA (reference sequence). After removal of 3 bases from V and 3 bases from J, the junction contained 9 bases not matched to a gene. This CDR3 comprises 15 residues. CDR3 protein: CSARGTGTVIYEQYF. The CDR3 DNA reads TGCAGTGCTAGGGGGACAGGGACGGTCATCTACGAGCAGTACTTC.

This clonotype has ten or more counts. This rearrangement joins TRBV30 to TRBJ1-2; TRBD1 agrees at 9 bases. CDR3 length equals 14 residues. Germline V CDR1 and CDR2: GTSNPN, SVGIG (reference sequence). Unmatched junction bases numbered 5, after V lost 1 base and J lost 5 bases. In DNA, the CDR3 is TGTGCCTGGAGTGGGACAGGGGCAAAGTATGGCTACACCTTC. The encoded protein is CAWSGTGAKYGYTF. Complete variable domain (other parts from reference TRBV30 and TRBJ1-2): SQTIHQWPATLVQPVGSPLSLECTVEGTSNPNLYWYRQAAGRGLQLLFYSVGIGQISSEVPQNLSASRPQDRQFILSSKKLLLSDSGFYLCAWSGTGAKYGYTFGSGTRLTVV.

This clonotype was picked up a small number of times. This sequence joins TRBV5-1 and TRBJ1-1; TRBD1 is a possible D gene (5 bases). From germline, CDR1 is SGHRS and CDR2 YFSETQ. Trimming shortened V by 3 bases and J by 7 bases, and 19 bases separated the two germline ends. This CDR3 spans 15 amino acids. In DNA form, the CDR3 reads TGCGCCAGCAGCTATGCCCCCGGAACAGGAGATGAAGCTTTCTTT. Translating it yields CASSYAPGTGDEAFF.